The next 19 T cell receptor beta chains were all read from a single sample in a study of blood T cell repertoires in COVID-19. Clones were read by immunoSEQ multiplex PCR, and TCRdb kept only the in-frame ones, dropping some. The sample has approximately 270,000 clones, around nine tenths seen once; the top ten hold approximately 0.84%. Source material: peripheral blood. All receptors come from a young man with acute or convalescent COVID-19.

V is TRBV27 and J is TRBJ1-6; possible D gene TRBD1, 5 bases. CDR1 and CDR2 (germline): MNHEY, SMNVEV (reference sequence). The CDR3 is 15 amino acids. Trimming removed 3 bases from V and 9 bases from J, with 15 bases in between. DNA for the CDR3: TGTGCCAGCAGTTTTACCAGGGCCTCCTTTTCACCCCTCCACTTT. Translation: CASSFTRASFSPLHF.

This chain links TRBV12-3 or TRBV12-4 with TRBJ1-2, with 10 bases aligning to TRBD1. The CDR3 has 13 residues. J lost 7 bases, V lost 6 bases, and 5 bases had no gene match. The CDR3 sequence: CASSRQGAGGYTF. In nucleotides, the CDR3 is TGTGCCAGCAGCCGACAGGGGGCGGGTGGCTACACCTTC.

The V gene is TRBV7-9, the J gene TRBJ1-5, with D possibly being TRBD1 (5 bases). Germline CDR1 is SEHNR and CDR2 is FQNEAQ (reference sequence). The CDR3 runs to 15 residues. V dropped 2 bases and J dropped 4 bases, with 12 bases sitting between them. In DNA form, the CDR3 reads TGTGCCAGCAGCTTATGGGGAGGGGTTAATCAGCCCCAGCATTTT. This encodes CASSLWGGVNQPQHF.

The chain is built from TRBV19 and TRBJ2-2, with TRBD1 matching 7 bases. Per the germline V gene, CDR1 is LNHDA and CDR2 is SQIVND (reference sequence). There are 16 residues in the CDR3. V shed 5 bases and J 3 bases; nucleotides not matched to a gene: 9. CDR3 residues: CASSSDRGQYTGELFF. In DNA form, the CDR3 reads TGTGCCAGTAGTTCAGATCGGGGACAGTACACCGGGGAGCTGTTTTTT.

The chain's CDR3 is CASRTGIDSPLHF. The DNA of the CDR3 is TGTGCCAGCAGGACAGGAATTGATTCACCCCTCCACTTT. V is TRBV12-3 or TRBV12-4 and J is TRBJ1-6; tentative D call: TRBD1 (6 bases). Trimming left V 6 bases short and J 8 bases short, with 11 bases between. This CDR3 is built from 13 residues.

This chain links TRBV4-1 with TRBJ2-1; D perhaps matches TRBD1 (5 bases). The CDR3 contains 15 residues. Germline lookup yields CDR1 MGHRA and CDR2 YSYEKL. Trimming took 1 base from V and 3 from J, leaving 10 bases between them. The CDR3 spells CASSQGQNLYNEQFF. For the CDR3, the DNA is TGCGCCAGCAGCCAAGGACAGAACCTCTACAATGAGCAGTTCTTC.

J is TRBJ2-1 and V is TRBV5-4, with 7 positions matching TRBD1. Looked up from germline, CDR1 is SGHNT and CDR2 is YYREEE (reference sequence). The CDR3 is 16 amino acids. V lost 5 bases, J lost 0 bases, and 8 bases stayed unmatched. The CDR3 is CASSPGQLFSYNEQFF. The CDR3 bases are TGTGCCAGCAGTCCGGGACAGTTATTCTCCTACAATGAGCAGTTCTTC.

CDR3 region: CASSLLAGSTDTQYF. DNA of the CDR3: TGCGCCAGCAGCTTACTAGCGGGAAGCACAGATACGCAGTATTTT. The rearrangement joins TRBV5-1 to TRBJ2-3, with TRBD2 matching over 10 bases. V trimming: 2 bases; J trimming: 0 bases; junction bases outside the gene matches: 0. The CDR3 extends over 15 amino acids. Per germline, CDR1 SGHRS and CDR2 YFSETQ.

The chain has TRBV3-1 (or the pseudogene TRBV3-2) and TRBJ1-3, with D tentatively TRBD1 (5 bases). Trimming removed 0 bases at V and 8 bases at J, with 17 bases between. Germline-derived CDR1 and CDR2 are LGHDT and YNNKEL (reference sequence). The CDR3 sequence is 16 residues long. This chain's CDR3 is CASSQEATLPGDTIYF. CDR3 DNA sequence: TGTGCCAGCAGCCAAGAAGCTACCCTTCCGGGGGACACCATATATTTT.

This clone came up once. The CDR3 DNA sequence: TGCAGCGTGAGCGACAGGGGGAAGGGAACTGAAGCTTTCTTT. Its translation is CSVSDRGKGTEAFF. The chain recombines TRBV29-1 with TRBJ1-1; 9 positions match TRBD1. Germline lookup yields CDR1 SQVTM and CDR2 ANQGSEA. J was trimmed by 5 bases and V by 6 bases; bases with no gene match: 10. The CDR3 consists of 14 residues. Full variable domain (outside the CDR3, taken from reference TRBV29-1 and TRBJ1-1): SAVISQKPSRDICQRGTSLTIQCQVDSQVTMMFWYRQQPGQSLTLIATANQGSEATYESGFVIDKFPISRPNLTFSTLTVSNMSPEDSSIYLCSVSDRGKGTEAFFGQGTRLTVV.

The rearrangement uses TRBV28 and TRBJ2-5, with D perhaps matching TRBD1 (5 bases). Germline values: CDR1 MDHEN, CDR2 SYDVKM. Between the trimmed V and J ends, which lost 3 bases and 7 bases, there was a span of 12 bases. CDR3 size: 13 residues. CDR3 nucleotides: TGTGCCAGCAGTTTCAGGGCGATAGGGACCCAGTACTTC. It codes for CASSFRAIGTQYF.

The chain is built from TRBV19 and TRBJ2-5; 8 positions match TRBD2. This CDR3 comprises 15 residues. Germline CDR1 LNHDA, CDR2 SQIVND (reference sequence). Germline trimming cut 4 bases from V and 5 bases from J; bases unmatched to any gene: 9. Here the CDR3 reads CASSTSRTSMETQYF. Written as DNA, the CDR3 is TGTGCCAGTAGTACCTCACGGACTAGCATGGAGACCCAGTACTTC.

This clone was counted once. V gene TRBV5-1 combines with J gene TRBJ2-1, with 9 bases lining up with TRBD1. The CDR3 has 16 amino acids. V shed 5 bases, J shed 6 bases, and the junction held 12 bases outside the gene matches. Germline CDR1 reads SGHRS; CDR2 reads YFSETQ. The CDR3 bases are TGCGCCAGCAGATGGAAAGGGACAGGGTTCTCCAATGAGCAGTTCTTC. This encodes CASRWKGTGFSNEQFF.

V gene TRBV11-2 combines with J gene TRBJ1-2; tentative D call: TRBD1 (5 bases). Germline CDR1 SGHAT, CDR2 FQNNGV. The CDR3 covers 13 residues. The V end lost 5 bases, the J end lost 8 bases, and 15 bases lay between the germline ends. The CDR3 coding sequence is TGTGCCAGCAGCCCAGGTTCAGGGCACGGCTACACCTTC. Amino acid sequence: CASSPGSGHGYTF.

The chain combines TRBV5-4 with TRBJ1-2; D not resolved. The length of the CDR3 is 12 residues. Trimming left V 3 bases short and J 4 bases short, with 7 bases between. Germline V gene sequence: CDR1 SGHNT, CDR2 YYREEE (reference sequence). The CDR3 loop reads CASSSSTYGYTF. The CDR3 DNA follows: TGTGCCAGCAGCTCTAGTACCTATGGCTACACCTTC.

This clone was counted a single time. CDR3 protein: CASSPNGQGSTDTQYF. CDR3 sequence (DNA): TGTGCCAGCTCACCGAATGGACAGGGTAGCACAGATACGCAGTATTTT. The V call is TRBV18, the J call TRBJ2-3, with 8 bases identical to TRBD1. After removal of 3 bases from V and 0 bases from J, the junction contained 5 bases not matched to a gene. This CDR3 region has 16 residues. Per germline, CDR1 KGHSH and CDR2 LQKENI.

The rearrangement links TRBV6-6 to TRBJ2-7, with D perhaps matching TRBD2 (5 bases). This CDR3 is built from 14 residues. Trimming pared 7 bases from V and 0 bases from J, leaving 13 bases between. In germline, CDR1 is MNHNY, CDR2 SVGAGI (reference sequence). In DNA, the CDR3 is TGTGCCAGCAACTACGAGGGTCTCTCCTACGAGCAGTACTTC. Protein sequence: CASNYEGLSYEQYF.

This rearrangement joins TRBV10-3 to TRBJ2-4; 8 positions agree with TRBD1. CDR3 length: 16 residues. V was pared by 3 bases and J by 0 bases, with 4 bases of the junction left unmatched. Germline assignment: CDR1 ENHRY and CDR2 SYGVKD. This chain's CDR3 is CAISDGGQGAKNIQYF. CDR3 coding DNA: TGTGCCATCAGTGATGGAGGACAGGGAGCCAAAAACATTCAGTACTTC.

This chain uses TRBV28 with TRBJ1-1; D is unclear. From germline, CDR1 is MDHEN and CDR2 SYDVKM. Trimming cost V 7 bases and J 4 bases, with 10 bases left between them. The CDR3 runs to 12 residues. CDR3: CASTSGGTEAFF. The CDR3 nucleotides are TGTGCCAGCACCTCTGGAGGCACTGAAGCTTTCTTT. The full variable domain, completed using reference TRBV28 and TRBJ1-1, is DVKVTQSSRYLVKRTGEKVFLECVQDMDHENMFWYRQDPGLGLRLIYFSYDVKMKEKGDIPEGYSVSREKKERFSLILESASTNQTSMYLCASTSGGTEAFFGQGTRLTVV.